This T cell receptor (beta chain) was identified in a study of cytomegalovirus exposure and HLA in healthy donors. Study-wide results and caveats: In a later analysis, productive TCRs from donors in an Asian-associated ancestry cluster reportedly carried fewer N-insertions than the cohort mean. TCR beta V- and J-gene trimming was later associated with a missense DCLRE1C variant.

As regards this clone: Its antigen is as yet unknown.

V lost 5 bases and J lost 1, with 12 bases in between. This CDR3 spans 15 amino acids. Germline V lookup: CDR1 SGHAT, CDR2 FQNNGV. Use of 60 Vbeta and 13 Jbeta primers characterized the PCR. The repertoire was sequenced with immunoSEQ multiplex PCR; TCRdb's copy has only in-frame clones and lacks some. The repertoire includes around 99,000 clones, roughly 80% of them detected once, and 7% to 9% sits in the top ten. The gene calls are TRBV11-2 and TRBJ2-1, with D perhaps TRBD1 (5 bases). The clonotype originates from a woman aged 45-60 years in good health and CMV-seropositive. The sequenced material came from PBMCs. DNA of the CDR3: TGTGCCAGCAGCACGGACACTCAATCCTACAATGAGCAGTTCTTC. Its translation: CASSTDTQSYNEQFF. The complete variable domain, with remaining parts taken from reference TRBV11-2 and TRBJ2-1, reads EAGVAQSPRYKIIEKRQSVAFWCNPISGHATLYWYQQILGQGPKLLIQFQNNGVVDDSQLPKDRFSAERLKGVDSTLKIQPAKLEDSAVYLCASSTDTQSYNEQFFGPGTRLTVL.